The 29 T cell receptor beta chains below all came from one sample that was sequenced in a study of naive and memory T cell subsets. The library had UMIs added by 3' ligation of an oligonucleotide to TCR cDNA. Ligated cDNA underwent four rounds of PCR with nested alpha and beta constant region primers and SP2. TCRdb processed the 5' RACE reads anew with MiXCR; each CDR3 protein has one entry. The sample contains more than 50,000 distinct CDR3 sequences, 5.5% to 8.5% of which appear only once. These receptors came from a male donor in good health.

The chain joins TRBV2 to TRBJ1-5, with TRBD1 matching 7 bases. V gave up 2 bases and J gave up 3 bases; unmatched junction bases: 7. CDR1 and CDR2 from the germline V gene are SNHLY and FYNNEI. CDR3 length: 16 residues. This CDR3 reads CASSETGQVINQPQHF. The DNA of the CDR3 is TGTGCCAGCAGTGAAACCGGACAGGTGATCAATCAGCCCCAGCATTTT.

This clonotype was seen many times. The chain is built from TRBV20-1 and TRBJ1-5; the D gene is possibly TRBD1 (5 bases). Germline V lookup: CDR1 DFQATT, CDR2 SNEGSKA (reference sequence). V was clipped by 6 bases and J by 5 bases, with 14 bases between them. This CDR3 comprises 13 residues. CDR3 residues: CSATGRNDQPQHF. Here the CDR3 DNA reads TGCAGTGCGACGGGACGGAATGATCAGCCCCAGCATTTT.

The rearrangement joins TRBV10-1 to TRBJ2-5, with D possibly matching TRBD1 (5 bases). Germline values: CDR1 WNHNN, CDR2 SYGVQD (reference sequence). The CDR3 spans 14 residues. V lost 0 bases, J lost 5 bases, and 10 bases lay in between. In DNA, the CDR3 is TGCGCCAGCAGTGAGTCCTGGGGCGCCGAGACCCAGTACTTC. Translated: CASSESWGAETQYF.

This clonotype appeared many times. The V and J genes are TRBV12-3 or TRBV12-4 and TRBJ1-1; D is unclear. V lost 4 bases and J 1 base, leaving 7 bases between the germline ends. The CDR3 consists of 13 residues. The CDR3, as DNA: TGTGCCAGCAGTTACAATCCGAACACTGAAGCTTTCTTT. It yields the protein CASSYNPNTEAFF.

V is TRBV29-1 and J is TRBJ2-3, with TRBD2 matching 13 bases. The length of the CDR3 is 15 residues. Germline lookup yields CDR1 SQVTM and CDR2 ANQGSEA. V shed 2 bases and J 4 bases; nucleotides not matched to a gene: 3. CDR3: CSVEWTSGSPDTQYF. The CDR3 coding sequence is TGCAGCGTTGAATGGACTAGCGGGAGTCCAGATACGCAGTATTTT.

This clonotype was detected ten times or more. Mismatch with germline at one junction end may stem from a read error. This chain links TRBV7-9 with TRBJ2-4, with 9 bases lining up with TRBD2. CDR1 is SEHNR, CDR2 FQNEAQ, per germline (reference sequence). The CDR3 sequence is 17 residues long. The CDR3 spells CASSSVSSGMNKNTQYF. The CDR3 coding sequence is TGTGCCAGCAGCTCCGTTTCTAGCGGGATGAACAAAAACACTCAGTACTTC.

Turning to this clonotype: A much larger clone differs by one base, so this may be a read error. The chain uses TRBV2 and TRBJ1-2; tentative D call: TRBD1 (6 bases). In germline, CDR1 is SNHLY, CDR2 FYNNEI. CDR3 length: 14 residues. As DNA, the CDR3 is TGTGCCAGCAACCCATCCGGACAGTTATATGCCTACACCTTC. This sequence encodes CASNPSGQLYAYTF.

This clonotype was detected a few times. The chain recombines TRBV11-2 with TRBJ2-1; TRBD2 matches at 7 bases. The CDR3 contains 18 residues. Germline V gives CDR1 SGHAT, CDR2 FQNNGV. V lost 4 bases, J lost 0 bases, and 12 bases stayed unmatched. The CDR3 bases are TGTGCCAGCAGCTCCCCATCGACTAGCTGGAGCTCCTACAATGAGCAGTTCTTC. Amino acid sequence: CASSSPSTSWSSYNEQFF.

This clonotype was seen at least ten times. The V gene is TRBV7-8, the J gene TRBJ1-1; the D is unclear. This CDR3 has 12 amino acids. V gave up 3 bases and J gave up 3 bases, with 5 bases separating them. Germline V CDR1 and CDR2: SGHVS, FQNEAQ. Here the CDR3 DNA reads TGTGCCAGCAGCTTTGGGGACACTGAAGCTTTCTTT. Its translation: CASSFGDTEAFF.

V and J are TRBV11-1 and TRBJ2-3; the D gene is possibly TRBD1 (6 bases). There are 17 residues in the CDR3. Germline V gene sequence: CDR1 SGHAT, CDR2 FQDESV (reference sequence). The V end was cut by 0 bases, the J end by 4 bases, with 17 bases between. The DNA of the CDR3 is TGTGCCAGCAGCTTAGCCCCTTCCATCGACAGGTCAGATACGCAGTATTTT. Protein sequence: CASSLAPSIDRSDTQYF.

This clonotype has at least ten counts. The chain links TRBV7-2 to TRBJ2-6, with D perhaps TRBD1 (6 bases). V lost 3 bases and J lost 4, with 7 bases in between. This CDR3 contains 14 residues. Germline CDR1 reads SGHTA; CDR2 reads FQGNSA. The DNA of the CDR3 is TGTGCCAGCAGCTTGGGGACAGGGGCCAACGTCCTGACTTTC. It codes for CASSLGTGANVLTF. Full variable domain (rest looked up from reference TRBV7-2 and TRBJ2-6): GAGVSQSPSNKVTEKGKDVELRCDPISGHTALYWYRQSLGQGLEFLIYFQGNSAPDKSGLPSDRFSAERTGGSVSTLTIQRTQQEDSAVYLCASSLGTGANVLTFGAGSRLTVL.

The chain couples TRBV7-2 to TRBJ2-3; D is ambiguous. The CDR3 has 14 amino acids. V lost 8 bases and J 4 bases, leaving 16 bases between the germline ends. Germline V gene data show CDR1 as SGHTA and CDR2 as FQGNSA. Here the CDR3 reads CASEDRKAADTQYF. The CDR3 bases are TGTGCCAGCGAAGATAGGAAGGCGGCAGATACGCAGTATTTT.

The chain has TRBV7-8 and TRBJ2-1; 9 bases match TRBD2. The V segment lost 11 bases and the J segment 8 bases; nucleotides outside the gene matches: 13. The CDR3 is 14 residues long. Germline loops: CDR1 SGHVS, CDR2 FQNEAQ. The CDR3 DNA reads as TGTGCCTCCGGGGTTAGCGGGAGTTATTATGAGCAGTTCTTC. Translation gives CASGVSGSYYEQFF.

This clonotype was seen at least ten times. J is TRBJ1-2 and V is TRBV6-6; a possible D gene is TRBD1 (5 bases). Trimming shortened V by 6 bases and J by 8 bases, and 16 bases separated the two germline ends. The CDR3 totals 13 residues. The germline gives CDR1 MNHNY, CDR2 SVGAGI (reference sequence). CDR3 protein: CASSPGGTLGYTF. The DNA of the CDR3 is TGTGCCAGCAGCCCCGGGGGGACCCTGGGCTACACCTTC.

This clonotype occurred a few times. V is TRBV11-2 and J is TRBJ2-7; D not certain. Germline V lookup: CDR1 SGHAT, CDR2 FQNNGV. The CDR3 spans 14 residues. Between the trimmed V and J ends, which lost 5 bases and 5 bases, there was a span of 16 bases. The CDR3 bases are TGTGCCAGCAGCCCTCCCGTGTTTCGGAACGAGCAGTACTTC. Translated, it gives CASSPPVFRNEQYF.

V is TRBV12-3 or TRBV12-4 and J is TRBJ2-7; 8 bases are a match to TRBD2. This CDR3 region has 16 residues. V shed 6 bases, J shed 0 bases, and the junction held 10 bases outside the gene matches. DNA for the CDR3: TGTGCCAGCAGCCCAGCCGGGGGGGCGGGCTCCTACGAGCAGTACTTC. It encodes CASSPAGGAGSYEQYF.

The chain has TRBV2 and TRBJ2-1; D gene ambiguous. This CDR3 comprises 13 residues. Germline CDR1 is SNHLY and CDR2 is FYNNEI. V lost 7 bases, J lost 6 bases, and 13 bases lay in between. The CDR3 is CASTGRRINEQFF. For the CDR3, the DNA is TGTGCCAGCACCGGCAGGAGAATCAATGAGCAGTTCTTC.

In its sample, this clonotype was seen once. This may arise from a read error, as a much more abundant clone is one base away. This rearrangement joins TRBV12-5 to TRBJ2-3; no clear D gene. The CDR3 spans 13 residues. V lost 6 bases to trimming and J lost 3 bases, with 10 bases between them. The germline V gene has CDR1 LGHNT and CDR2 FRNRAP. The CDR3 nucleotides read TGTGCTAGTGGGACCTCCGCGACAGATACGCAGTATTTT. Translating gives CASGTSATDTQYF.

This clonotype was counted ten times or more. This chain joins TRBV7-2 and TRBJ2-5, with D maybe TRBD1 (6 bases). The CDR3 totals 14 residues. Between the trimmed V and J ends, which lost 6 bases and 0 bases, there was a span of 11 bases. CDR1 is SGHTA, CDR2 FQGNSA, per germline. The chain's CDR3 is CASRSTGYQETQYF. Here the CDR3 DNA reads TGTGCCAGCAGGTCCACAGGGTACCAAGAGACCCAGTACTTC.

This clonotype was seen a handful of times. The V gene is TRBV4-1, the J gene TRBJ1-4, with 10 positions matching TRBD1. The germline gives CDR1 MGHRA, CDR2 YSYEKL. V lost 0 bases to trimming and J lost 10 bases; unmatched junction nucleotides: 8. This CDR3 has 16 amino acids. CDR3: CASSQEADRGQTKLFF. The CDR3 DNA is TGCGCCAGCAGCCAAGAAGCCGACAGGGGGCAGACAAAACTGTTTTTT.

This clonotype has a handful of counts. This chain connects TRBV6-1 to TRBJ2-1; maybe TRBD1 (6 bases). The germline V gene has CDR1 MNHNS and CDR2 SASEGT. V was clipped by 3 bases and J by 14 bases, with 26 bases between them. CDR3 length: 16 amino acids. CDR3 nucleotides: TGTGCCAGCAGTGATAAGTTTGTCTTCGGGGACACCCGAAAGTTCTTC. This encodes CASSDKFVFGDTRKFF.

Ten or more counts support this clonotype. V usage is TRBV12-3 or TRBV12-4 and J usage is TRBJ2-3; D is uncertain. V was pared by 6 bases and J by 6 bases, with 7 bases between. CDR3 length: 11 amino acids. The CDR3 spells CASSPGDTQYF. The CDR3 nucleotides read TGTGCCAGCAGCCCTGGGGATACGCAGTATTTT.

This sequence joins TRBV7-9 and TRBJ2-5; the D gene is possibly TRBD2 (7 bases). The V end lost 5 bases, the J end lost 5 bases, and 24 bases lay between the germline ends. This CDR3 comprises 17 residues. In germline, CDR1 is SEHNR, CDR2 FQNEAQ (reference sequence). CDR3 residues: CASSGWEGIQGTETQYF. DNA for the CDR3: TGTGCCAGCAGCGGATGGGAGGGAATCCAGGGGACGGAGACCCAGTACTTC.

This clonotype occurred a few times. The chain combines TRBV19 with TRBJ2-7, with D possibly being TRBD2 (6 bases). Deletions cut 6 bases from V and 0 bases from J, with 12 bases between. This CDR3 is built from 14 residues. The germline V gene encodes CDR1 LNHDA and CDR2 SQIVND (reference sequence). DNA of the CDR3: TGTGCCAGTAGCCCGGCGGGAAGCTCCTACGAGCAGTACTTC. Residues: CASSPAGSSYEQYF.

Note on this clonotype: Possible read error: a much larger clone is one base away. J is TRBJ1-1 and V is TRBV6-1; D is unresolved. Germline CDR1 reads MNHNS; CDR2 reads SASEGT. The CDR3 covers 15 residues. The germline V and J ends were trimmed by 8 bases and 3 bases, with 19 bases remaining between them. CDR3 in amino acids: CASQQDCWVDTEAFF. DNA of the CDR3: TGTGCCAGCCAACAAGATTGTTGGGTGGACACTGAAGCTTTCTTT.

This rearrangement joins TRBV19 to TRBJ2-7, with D possibly called TRBD1 or TRBD2 (5 bases each). The CDR3 runs to 12 residues. Germline CDR1 reads LNHDA; CDR2 reads SQIVND (reference sequence). Trimming cost V 2 bases and J 7 bases, with 9 bases left between them. The CDR3 reads CASSIPGAEQYF. In DNA form, the CDR3 reads TGTGCCAGTAGTATACCCGGGGCTGAGCAGTACTTC.

Many counts were recorded for this clonotype. The chain links TRBV29-1 to TRBJ1-2; a possible D gene is TRBD1 (5 bases). This CDR3 comprises 13 residues. V was shortened by 5 bases and J by 3 bases, with 13 bases between the two germline ends. Germline-derived CDR1 and CDR2 are SQVTM and ANQGSEA. CDR3 sequence: CSVLGGEHYGYTF. As DNA, the CDR3 is TGCAGCGTTTTGGGGGGGGAACACTATGGCTACACCTTC.

In this sample, this clonotype turned up many times. This chain joins TRBV7-9 and TRBJ2-7, with a possible D match to TRBD1 (5 bases). Germline V gene lookup returns CDR1 SEHNR and CDR2 FQNEAQ (reference sequence). The CDR3 consists of 15 residues. V lost 4 bases and J 0 bases, leaving 13 bases between the germline ends. The CDR3 nucleotides are TGTGCCAGCAGCTCATTGGTAAGGGGCTCCTACGAGCAGTACTTC. It translates to CASSSLVRGSYEQYF.

This clonotype was counted only a few times. The V gene is TRBV6-1, the J gene TRBJ2-3; 9 bases line up with TRBD2. This CDR3 has 14 amino acids. The junction had 4 bases not matched to a gene; V was cut back by 8 bases and J by 1 base. Germline V gene data show CDR1 as MNHNS and CDR2 as SASEGT. CDR3 residues: CASFSGGRTDTQYF. DNA for the CDR3: TGTGCCAGCTTTAGCGGGGGCCGCACAGATACGCAGTATTTT.